What follows are 31 T cell receptor beta chains derived from one specimen sequenced in a study of blood T cell repertoires in COVID-19. Only in-frame clones appear in the TCRdb table, and some are missing; sequencing was by immunoSEQ multiplex PCR. This repertoire shows around 320,000 clones, over 75% found once; its top ten account for just over 7%. The sample was peripheral blood. The receptor set was obtained from a human donor in a cohort sampled during active COVID-19.

This chain joins TRBV30 and TRBJ1-5; tentatively, D is TRBD1 (6 bases). The V gene lost 3 bases and the J gene lost 6 bases, with 15 bases spanning the gap. The CDR3 is 14 residues long. Germline-derived CDR1 and CDR2 are GTSNPN and SVGIG (reference sequence). The chain's CDR3 is CAWSPGVFSQPQHF. DNA of the CDR3: TGTGCCTGGAGCCCAGGGGTGTTTAGTCAGCCCCAGCATTTT.

This rearrangement joins TRBV6-1 to TRBJ1-4; D is perhaps TRBD1 (6 bases). CDR1 and CDR2 (germline): MNHNS, SASEGT. Trimming left V 1 base short and J 7 bases short, with 19 bases between. This CDR3 region has 17 residues. The CDR3, as DNA: TGTGCCAGCAGTGAAGGGAGCAGGGGTAGCTTTATTGAAAAACTGTTTTTT. Its protein is CASSEGSRGSFIEKLFF.

The CDR3 region is CASMRSGVDTQYF. The DNA for the CDR3 is TGTGCCTCAATGCGGTCGGGGGTGGATACGCAGTATTTT. The chain couples TRBV10-3 to TRBJ2-3, with TRBD2 as a possible D gene (6 bases). Germline V gives CDR1 ENHRY, CDR2 SYGVKD. V shed 11 bases and J shed 6 bases, with 18 bases lying between them. The CDR3 is 13 residues long.

V and J are TRBV6-5 and TRBJ2-5; the D gene is possibly TRBD1 (5 bases). The CDR3 runs 15 residues. The germline V gene has CDR1 MNHEY and CDR2 SVGAGI. V was trimmed by 0 bases and J by 6 bases, leaving 14 bases between them. The CDR3 is CASSYSSRVTKTQYF. The CDR3 nucleotides are TGTGCCAGCAGTTACTCGTCCAGGGTCACGAAGACCCAGTACTTC.

This chain joins TRBV6-2 or TRBV6-3 and TRBJ1-2, with 7 bases identical to TRBD1. This CDR3 spans 15 amino acids. Germline loops: CDR1 MNHEY, CDR2 SVGEGT. V was pared by 5 bases and J by 3 bases, with 9 bases of the junction left unmatched. The CDR3 DNA reads as TGTGCCAGCAGTAGAACGACAGGGATTTACTATGGCTACACCTTC. Residues: CASSRTTGIYYGYTF.

The chain joins TRBV2 to TRBJ1-6; 8 bases fit TRBD1. Germline loops: CDR1 SNHLY, CDR2 FYNNEI. The V gene end was trimmed by 6 bases and the J gene end by 0 bases; junction bases not matched to a gene: 4. The CDR3 spans 16 residues. In DNA, the CDR3 is TGTGCCAGCAGAGACAGGGGAGACTCCTATAATTCACCCCTCCACTTT. Protein sequence: CASRDRGDSYNSPLHF.

The chain links TRBV7-3 to TRBJ2-5; 8 bases align to TRBD1. The length of the CDR3 is 17 residues. V trimming: 3 bases; J trimming: 1 base; junction bases outside the gene matches: 10. Germline V lookup: CDR1 SGHTA, CDR2 FQGTGA. This CDR3 reads CASSFYRGRTTQETQYF. The CDR3 DNA reads TGTGCCAGCAGCTTTTACAGGGGGAGGACCACCCAAGAGACCCAGTACTTC.

This chain uses TRBV4-1 with TRBJ2-3, with 14 bases fitting TRBD2. CDR1 is MGHRA, CDR2 YSYEKL, per germline. V shed 0 bases, J shed 1 base, and the junction held 12 bases outside the gene matches. This CDR3 comprises 21 residues. CDR3 sequence reads: CASSQEPRLAGGRRGTDTQYF. CDR3 coding DNA: TGCGCCAGCAGCCAAGAGCCCAGACTAGCGGGGGGGCGGAGGGGCACAGATACGCAGTATTTT.

The genes are TRBV6-4 and TRBJ2-3, with TRBD2 as a possible D gene (5 bases). Trimming pared 3 bases from V and 5 bases from J, leaving 12 bases between. This CDR3 has 14 amino acids. Per the germline V gene, CDR1 is MRHNA and CDR2 is SNTAGT. The CDR3, as DNA: TGTGCCAGCAGTGAACAACTAGACGGAGATACGCAGTATTTT. This gives the protein CASSEQLDGDTQYF.

This chain joins TRBV3-1 (or the pseudogene TRBV3-2) and TRBJ2-1, with 11 bases identical to TRBD2. This CDR3 spans 17 amino acids. CDR1 LGHDT and CDR2 YNNKEL come from the germline V gene (reference sequence). V gave up 0 bases and J gave up 5 bases; unmatched junction bases: 6. The CDR3, as DNA: TGTGCCAGCAGCCAAGACCCTAGCGGGGGGCAAAACAATGAGCAGTTCTTC. Residues: CASSQDPSGGQNNEQFF.

The rearrangement joins TRBV9 to TRBJ2-1; 10 nucleotides match TRBD1. J gave up 9 bases and V 4 bases, and 7 bases lay outside the gene matches. Per the germline V gene, CDR1 is SGDLS and CDR2 is YYNGEE. The length of the CDR3 is 14 residues. The CDR3 sequence is CASSPRTGGAEQFF. CDR3 coding DNA: TGTGCCAGCAGCCCCCGGACAGGGGGTGCTGAGCAGTTCTTC.

The gene calls are TRBV27 and TRBJ2-2, with 7 positions matching TRBD1. Germline lookup yields CDR1 MNHEY and CDR2 SMNVEV (reference sequence). There are 13 residues in the CDR3. The V gene end was trimmed by 6 bases and the J gene end by 6 bases; junction bases not matched to a gene: 4. The DNA for the CDR3 is TGTGCCAGCAGGAAGCAGGGGGCCGGGGAGCTGTTTTTT. Translated, it gives CASRKQGAGELFF.

The V gene is TRBV25-1, the J gene TRBJ1-1; no firm D call. CDR1 is MGHDK and CDR2 is SYGVNS in the germline V gene. V lost 2 bases to trimming and J lost 7 bases, with 5 bases between them. This CDR3 spans 11 amino acids. CDR3 residues: CASSEVREAFF. The CDR3 DNA sequence: TGTGCCAGCAGTGAAGTCCGTGAAGCTTTCTTT.

The chain combines TRBV5-1 with TRBJ1-1, with a weak D call TRBD1 (6 bases). V was clipped by 4 bases and J by 5 bases, with 12 bases between them. The CDR3 covers 13 residues. Germline CDR1 and CDR2: SGHRS and YFSETQ. The CDR3 DNA is TGCGCCAGCAGCAAACCGGGACATACTGAAGCTTTCTTT. Translation: CASSKPGHTEAFF. The entire variable domain, with the rest obtained from reference TRBV5-1 and TRBJ1-1, is as follows: KAGVTQTPRYLIKTRGQQVTLSCSPISGHRSVSWYQQTPGQGLQFLFEYFSETQRNKGNFPGRFSGRQFSNSRSEMNVSTLELGDSALYLCASSKPGHTEAFFGQGTRLTVV.

This clone was observed a few times. The rearrangement links TRBV6-5 to TRBJ2-1; 8 nucleotides align to TRBD2. The J segment lost 9 bases and the V segment lost 6 bases, leaving 7 bases of the junction unmatched. Germline CDR1 and CDR2: MNHEY and SVGAGI. CDR3 length: 13 amino acids. The CDR3 spells CASSPTSEGEQFF. The CDR3 DNA reads TGTGCCAGCAGCCCGACTAGCGAGGGTGAGCAGTTCTTC.

This chain joins TRBV19 and TRBJ1-1; 8 nucleotides agree with TRBD1. The CDR3 spans 14 residues. Trimming took 4 bases from V and 4 from J; bases not matched to a gene: 5. Per germline, CDR1 LNHDA and CDR2 SQIVND (reference sequence). The chain's CDR3 is CASSTRQGSTEAFF. The DNA for the CDR3 is TGTGCCAGTAGTACTCGACAGGGGAGCACTGAAGCTTTCTTT.

The chain couples TRBV5-6 to TRBJ1-2; TRBD1 is a possible D gene (6 bases). CDR3 length: 12 residues. Germline assignment: CDR1 SGHDT and CDR2 YYEEEE. V was pared by 2 bases and J by 7 bases, with 9 bases between. The CDR3 loop reads CASSLQGSGYTF. In nucleotides, the CDR3 is TGTGCCAGCAGCTTACAGGGTAGTGGCTACACCTTC.

This clone was seen a few times. V gene TRBV7-2 combines with J gene TRBJ1-2, with a possible D match to TRBD1 (6 bases). The CDR3 runs 14 residues. V gave up 5 bases and J gave up 6 bases, with 16 bases separating them. Germline V CDR1 and CDR2: SGHTA, FQGNSA. CDR3 amino acids: CASSRDITLDGYTF. Here the CDR3 DNA reads TGTGCCAGCAGCCGGGACATCACATTAGATGGCTACACCTTC.

This chain uses TRBV10-1 with TRBJ2-2; D is ambiguous. CDR1 and CDR2 (germline): WNHNN, SYGVQD (reference sequence). The CDR3 loop spans 13 amino acids. Deletions cut 3 bases from V and 4 bases from J, with 6 bases between. In DNA, the CDR3 is TGCGCCAGCAGTGAAGACTTCACCGGGGAGCTGTTTTTT. Its translation is CASSEDFTGELFF.

The chain employs TRBV5-1 and TRBJ2-3; D may be TRBD2 (7 bases). This CDR3 comprises 15 residues. CDR1 and CDR2 (germline): SGHRS, YFSETQ. Trimming shortened V by 4 bases and J by 3 bases, and 15 bases separated the two germline ends. The CDR3 DNA follows: TGCGCCAGCAGCCCAGGGCGGGGGCCTACAGATACGCAGTATTTT. This translates into CASSPGRGPTDTQYF.

The J gene is TRBJ1-4, the V gene TRBV6-1; D not resolved. Looked up from germline, CDR1 is MNHNS and CDR2 is SASEGT. The V gene lost 2 bases and the J gene lost 2 bases, with 9 bases spanning the gap. CDR3 length equals 15 residues. The CDR3 loop is CASSELEDTNEKLFF. DNA of the CDR3: TGTGCCAGCAGTGAACTGGAGGACACTAATGAAAAACTGTTTTTT.

V is TRBV28 and J is TRBJ1-1, with 11 bases identical to TRBD1. This CDR3 is built from 15 residues. The ends lost 8 bases at V and 0 bases at J; junction bases unmatched: 5. Germline CDR1 and CDR2: MDHEN and SYDVKM. CDR3 in amino acids: CASRGQGALNTEAFF. The CDR3 DNA sequence: TGTGCCAGCCGCGGACAGGGGGCTTTGAACACTGAAGCTTTCTTT.

This clone was seen only once. The chain is built from TRBV11-3 and TRBJ1-1, with TRBD1 matching over 9 bases. CDR3 length: 13 residues. V lost 6 bases to trimming and J lost 5 bases; unmatched junction nucleotides: 4. Germline V CDR1 and CDR2: SGHNT, YENEEA. The DNA of the CDR3 is TGTGCCAGCAGGCTGACAGGGGGGACTGAAGCTTTCTTT. Residues: CASRLTGGTEAFF.

This sequence joins TRBV19 and TRBJ2-2; 10 nucleotides line up with TRBD1. V was clipped by 10 bases and J by 6 bases; unmatched bases: 8. This CDR3 is built from 14 residues. Germline V gene sequence: CDR1 LNHDA, CDR2 SQIVND (reference sequence). The CDR3 protein is CATMGDRGSGELFF. DNA for the CDR3: TGTGCCACGATGGGGGACAGGGGTTCCGGGGAGCTGTTTTTT.

This chain joins TRBV7-2 and TRBJ2-7; 8 bases line up with TRBD2. V trimming: 8 bases; J trimming: 3 bases; junction bases outside the gene matches: 6. The CDR3 spans 13 residues. The germline V gene has CDR1 SGHTA and CDR2 FQGNSA. The CDR3 reads CASPREGNYEQYF. CDR3 sequence (DNA): TGTGCCAGCCCCCGGGAGGGAAACTACGAGCAGTACTTC. Filled out from reference TRBV7-2 and TRBJ2-7, the complete variable domain reads GAGVSQSPSNKVTEKGKDVELRCDPISGHTALYWYRQSLGQGLEFLIYFQGNSAPDKSGLPSDRFSAERTGGSVSTLTIQRTQQEDSAVYLCASPREGNYEQYFGPGTRLTVT.

The chain employs TRBV7-2 and TRBJ1-2, with a tentative D call TRBD1 (5 bases). Germline CDR1 SGHTA, CDR2 FQGNSA. The V gene lost 5 bases and the J gene lost 4 bases, with 14 bases spanning the gap. The CDR3 totals 14 residues. CDR3 sequence: CASSSFGASYGYTF. The CDR3, as DNA: TGTGCCAGCAGCAGCTTTGGGGCCTCCTATGGCTACACCTTC.

This clone was observed a single time. V and J are TRBV12-2 and TRBJ2-3; TRBD2 is taken as the D call from the table, unchecked against the DNA. TRBV12-2 is given as a pseudogene. There are 16 residues in the CDR3. Here the CDR3 reads CASRLALTLLADTQYF. The CDR3 nucleotides are TGTGCAAGTCGCTTAGCCCTTACGCTACTAGCGGATACGCAGTATTTT.

This sequence joins TRBV5-6 and TRBJ2-5; weak D call: TRBD2 (5 bases). From germline, CDR1 is SGHDT and CDR2 YYEEEE. The germline V and J ends were trimmed by 3 bases and 5 bases, with 11 bases remaining between them. This CDR3 has 13 residues. CDR3 bases: TGTGCCAGCAGCTGGTGGGGAGAGGAGACCCAGTACTTC. It translates to CASSWWGEETQYF.

This sequence joins TRBV4-2 and TRBJ1-3; D not certain. Germline-derived CDR1 and CDR2 are LGHNA and YNFKEQ. V was cut by 2 bases and J by 1 base, with 6 bases left in between. This CDR3 contains 14 residues. CDR3 in DNA: TGTGCCAGCAGCCAACCGGAGTCTGGAAACACCATATATTTT. Translating gives CASSQPESGNTIYF.

This chain links TRBV4-1 with TRBJ2-1; D is possibly TRBD2 (6 bases). The length of the CDR3 is 16 residues. Germline CDR1 MGHRA, CDR2 YSYEKL. V lost 5 bases and J 4 bases, leaving 18 bases between the germline ends. The CDR3 coding sequence is TGCGCCAGCAGCAGATCTGAAAGGGAGGCGTACAATGAGCAGTTCTTC. Translated, it gives CASSRSEREAYNEQFF.

The chain uses TRBV6-1 and TRBJ1-3, with D unclear. Trimming cost V 3 bases and J 0 bases, with 6 bases left between them. CDR1 is MNHNS, CDR2 SASEGT, per germline. The CDR3 runs to 14 residues. This chain's CDR3 is CASSDPGSGNTIYF. The CDR3 coding sequence is TGTGCCAGCAGTGACCCGGGCTCTGGAAACACCATATATTTT.